This T cell receptor beta chain was recorded in a study of OX40 agonist ivuxolimab in advanced cancers. The germline V gene has CDR1 MGHRA and CDR2 YSYEKL. Trimming stripped 0 bases from V and 7 bases from J, with 27 bases between. The CDR3 runs 19 residues. Assay: immunoSEQ multiplex PCR; the TCRdb copy retains only in-frame clones and omits some. This table has about 45,000 clones, roughly 94% appearing once. This sequence originates from an adult with an advanced solid tumor such as melanoma, head and neck, liver or kidney cancer. This chain connects TRBV4-1 to TRBJ1-2, with D unresolved. The specimen was CD4+ or CD8+ T cells sorted from blood, collected in a trial of the OX40 agonist ivuxolimab. Here the CDR3 reads CASSQEPPVVDRGGPGYTF. The CDR3 coding sequence is TGCGCCAGCAGCCAAGAACCCCCAGTCGTGGACCGAGGAGGACCTGGCTACACCTTC.